What follows are 29 T cell receptor beta chains derived from one specimen sequenced in a study of cytotoxic CD8 clonotypes in ibrutinib-treated CLL. TCRdb's copy holds only in-frame clones and misses some; the assay was immunoSEQ multiplex PCR. The sample includes roughly 42,000 clones, about 65% of them seen just once. Material: PBMCs, obtained after 24 months of ibrutinib treatment. The receptors derive from a human donor with chronic lymphocytic leukemia.

This chain joins TRBV30 and TRBJ1-2; D is unclear. CDR1 and CDR2 (germline): GTSNPN, SVGIG (reference sequence). V was trimmed by 1 base and J by 2 bases, leaving 8 bases between them. The length of the CDR3 is 13 residues. The CDR3 here is CAWSAGRNYGYTF. The CDR3 DNA is TGTGCCTGGAGTGCGGGGAGGAACTATGGCTACACCTTC.

This clone was counted a few times. This rearrangement joins TRBV5-4 to TRBJ1-1, with TRBD1 as a possible D gene (5 bases). This CDR3 has 14 amino acids. The V gene's germline CDR1 is SGHNT and CDR2 YYREEE (reference sequence). The germline V and J ends were trimmed by 2 bases and 4 bases, with 12 bases remaining between them. In DNA, the CDR3 is TGTGCCAGCAGCTTCGGGGCGGGGGTCACTGAAGCTTTCTTT. Amino acids: CASSFGAGVTEAFF. The full variable domain, rest sourced from reference TRBV5-4 and TRBJ1-1, is ETGVTQSPTHLIKTRGQQVTLRCSSQSGHNTVSWYQQALGQGPQFIFQYYREEENGRGNFPPRFSGLQFPNYSSELNVNALELDDSALYLCASSFGAGVTEAFFGQGTRLTVV.

The rearrangement uses TRBV28 and TRBJ2-1; D possibly corresponds to TRBD1 (6 bases). Trimming stripped 2 bases from V and 8 bases from J, with 16 bases between. The CDR3 totals 15 residues. The V gene's germline CDR1 is MDHEN and CDR2 SYDVKM. CDR3 nucleotide sequence: TGTGCCAGCAGTTTACGCGGACAGAGGGCCCATGAGCAGTTCTTC. Translated: CASSLRGQRAHEQFF. Full variable domain (rest looked up from reference TRBV28 and TRBJ2-1): DVKVTQSSRYLVKRTGEKVFLECVQDMDHENMFWYRQDPGLGLRLIYFSYDVKMKEKGDIPEGYSVSREKKERFSLILESASTNQTSMYLCASSLRGQRAHEQFFGPGTRLTVL.

The J gene is TRBJ2-7, the V gene TRBV30; the match to TRBD1 covers 9 bases. J was trimmed by 7 bases and V by 1 base; bases with no gene match: 14. Germline V gives CDR1 GTSNPN, CDR2 SVGIG (reference sequence). The CDR3 loop spans 16 amino acids. In DNA, the CDR3 is TGTGCCTGGAGTGAGACTTCGGGACAGGGTTCTTATGAGCAGTACTTC. Translated, it gives CAWSETSGQGSYEQYF.

The chain recombines TRBV5-6 with TRBJ1-2; 10 nucleotides align to TRBD1. Germline V gene sequence: CDR1 SGHDT, CDR2 YYEEEE. The CDR3 length is 14 residues. Trimming at V came to 5 bases and at J to 8 bases, leaving 9 bases not matched to a gene. The CDR3 region is CASRTTGGNEGYTF. CDR3 nucleotides: TGTGCCAGCAGAACGACAGGGGGCAACGAAGGCTACACCTTC.

In DNA, the CDR3 is TGCAGCGTTATGCGACAGGGGGGGACAGATACGCAGTATTTT. Residues: CSVMRQGGTDTQYF. The chain is built from TRBV29-1 and TRBJ2-3, with TRBD1 matching 9 bases. Germline V CDR1 and CDR2: SQVTM, ANQGSEA. CDR3 length: 14 amino acids. The V gene end was trimmed by 5 bases and the J gene end by 3 bases; junction bases not matched to a gene: 6.

The rearrangement uses TRBV20-1 and TRBJ2-3, with unresolved D. Trimming removed 1 base from V and 2 bases from J, with 1 base in between. This CDR3 has 11 amino acids. CDR1 and CDR2 (germline): DFQATT, SNEGSKA (reference sequence). Written as DNA, the CDR3 is TGCAGTGCTAGAGTCACAGATACGCAGTATTTT. Protein sequence: CSARVTDTQYF.

This clone was counted only a few times. J is TRBJ2-2 and V is TRBV27; the D gene is possibly TRBD1 (6 bases). Germline V gives CDR1 MNHEY, CDR2 SMNVEV (reference sequence). Between the trimmed V and J ends, which lost 2 bases and 2 bases, there was a span of 18 bases. The CDR3 runs to 18 residues. The CDR3 coding sequence is TGTGCCAGCAGTTTACTTCGGACAGAAGCGAAAAACACCGGGGAGCTGTTTTTT. It yields the protein CASSLLRTEAKNTGELFF.

CDR3 coding DNA: TGTGGGTCGGGCGGGGCGTCCTACGAGCAGTACTTC. Translation: CGSGGASYEQYF. The chain recombines TRBV10-3 with TRBJ2-7, with D maybe TRBD2 (6 bases). The CDR3 is 12 amino acids. Germline V gene data show CDR1 as ENHRY and CDR2 as SYGVKD.

The V call is TRBV11-2, the J call TRBJ2-2, with D perhaps TRBD2 (5 bases). V was pared by 0 bases and J by 1 base, with 12 bases between. The CDR3 extends over 17 amino acids. Germline loops: CDR1 SGHAT, CDR2 FQNNGV. Here the CDR3 reads CASSLDRNRGNTGELFF. The CDR3 DNA reads TGTGCCAGCAGCTTAGATCGGAATCGGGGGAACACCGGGGAGCTGTTTTTT.

This rearrangement joins TRBV9 to TRBJ1-2, with 7 nucleotides matching TRBD1. The CDR3 spans 15 residues. Germline V gives CDR1 SGDLS, CDR2 YYNGEE. J lost 0 bases, V lost 1 base, and 3 bases had no gene match. The CDR3 DNA follows: TGTGCCAGCAGCGTATATCAGGGGGCTAACTATGGCTACACCTTC. This codes for CASSVYQGANYGYTF.

This clone came up many times. This chain connects TRBV29-1 to TRBJ2-3; D gene unclear. V lost 7 bases and J 1 base, leaving 9 bases between the germline ends. The CDR3 consists of 12 residues. CDR1 SQVTM and CDR2 ANQGSEA come from the germline V gene. In nucleotides, the CDR3 is TGCAGCGCCGGTCCCGGCACAGATACGCAGTATTTT. Residues: CSAGPGTDTQYF.

The rearrangement uses TRBV28 and TRBJ1-2, with 7 nucleotides matching TRBD1. Trimming removed 6 bases from V and 2 bases from J; junction bases left unmatched: 3. The CDR3 covers 13 residues. CDR1 MDHEN and CDR2 SYDVKM come from the germline V gene. CDR3 in DNA: TGTGCCAGCAGCCGGACAGGAAACTATGGCTACACCTTC. Protein: CASSRTGNYGYTF.

The rearrangement joins TRBV30 to TRBJ2-3; D not resolved. V was shortened by 3 bases and J by 0 bases, with 4 bases between the two germline ends. This CDR3 region has 12 residues. Germline CDR1 is GTSNPN and CDR2 is SVGIG (reference sequence). The CDR3 protein is CAWSGSTDTQYF. The CDR3 DNA is TGTGCCTGGAGCGGTAGCACAGATACGCAGTATTTT.

V gene TRBV2 combines with J gene TRBJ1-2; TRBD1 is a possible D gene (5 bases). The germline V gene encodes CDR1 SNHLY and CDR2 FYNNEI. Trimming removed 1 base from V and 6 bases from J, with 15 bases in between. This CDR3 comprises 15 residues. The CDR3 region has the DNA TGTGCCAGCAGTGAAGGAGGGGTTACGGGCGATGGCTACACCTTC. This encodes CASSEGGVTGDGYTF.

This chain connects TRBV1 to TRBJ2-7. TRBV1 is classified as a pseudogene. CDR3 length: 16 amino acids. The CDR3 DNA sequence: TGCACCAGCAGCCCAAAGTCCGGGACCCAACCCTACGAGCAGTACTTC. This sequence encodes CTSSPKSGTQPYEQYF.

There are a few counts of this clone. The chain links TRBV30 to TRBJ1-1, with TRBD1 matching over 9 bases. J was trimmed by 3 bases and V by 3 bases; bases with no gene match: 8. The CDR3 sequence is 15 residues long. Germline V gene sequence: CDR1 GTSNPN, CDR2 SVGIG (reference sequence). The CDR3 DNA reads as TGTGCCTGGAGGTCGAGGGACAGGGTAGACACTGAAGCTTTCTTT. Amino acids: CAWRSRDRVDTEAFF.

This clone was seen more than once but under ten times. This sequence joins TRBV9 and TRBJ1-2; a weak D match, TRBD1 (5 bases). CDR3 length: 16 amino acids. V gave up 4 bases and J gave up 3 bases, with 19 bases separating them. The germline gives CDR1 SGDLS, CDR2 YYNGEE. The CDR3 here is CASSPPPGRQHYGYTF. The DNA of the CDR3 is TGTGCCAGCAGCCCTCCCCCGGGACGGCAGCACTATGGCTACACCTTC. Complete variable domain (other parts from reference TRBV9 and TRBJ1-2): DSGVTQTPKHLITATGQRVTLRCSPRSGDLSVYWYQQSLDQGLQFLIQYYNGEERAKGNILERFSAQQFPDLHSELNLSSLELGDSALYFCASSPPPGRQHYGYTFGSGTRLTVV.

In its sample, this clone was seen a few times. The rearrangement links TRBV4-2 to TRBJ2-2, with 11 nucleotides matching TRBD2. The CDR3 is 16 residues long. The V segment lost 3 bases and the J segment 0 bases; nucleotides outside the gene matches: 0. CDR1 LGHNA and CDR2 YNFKEQ come from the germline V gene. As DNA, the CDR3 is TGTGCCAGCAGCCATAGCGGGAGGGCGAACACCGGGGAGCTGTTTTTT. Amino acids: CASSHSGRANTGELFF.

This chain links TRBV30 with TRBJ1-1, with 8 nucleotides matching TRBD1. Trimming cost V 1 base and J 4 bases; bases outside gene matches: 8. This CDR3 is built from 15 residues. Germline lookup yields CDR1 GTSNPN and CDR2 SVGIG (reference sequence). This CDR3 is CAWSGRQGSVTEAFF. The CDR3 bases are TGTGCCTGGAGTGGGAGACAGGGGTCAGTCACTGAAGCTTTCTTT.

The J gene is TRBJ2-3, the V gene TRBV6-1; TRBD2 matches 7 bases. CDR3 length equals 12 residues. Losses at the gene ends were 4 bases for V and 10 bases for J; bases not matched to a gene: 5. Germline loops: CDR1 MNHNS, CDR2 SASEGT. CDR3 sequence (DNA): TGTGCCAGCAGTGCCGTGGGGGGGGCGCAGTATTTT. Residues: CASSAVGGAQYF.

The V gene is TRBV9, the J gene TRBJ1-3; D call uncertain. The CDR3 has 14 amino acids. Germline CDR1 and CDR2: SGDLS and YYNGEE. V lost 6 bases and J lost 0, with 10 bases in between. CDR3 residues: CASTGPGSGNTIYF. The DNA of the CDR3 is TGTGCCAGCACCGGCCCGGGCTCTGGAAACACCATATATTTT.

The genes are TRBV6-1 and TRBJ1-2, with 10 bases that match TRBD1. The CDR3 sequence is 13 residues long. V lost 6 bases to trimming and J lost 6 bases; unmatched junction nucleotides: 4. The germline V gene encodes CDR1 MNHNS and CDR2 SASEGT. This CDR3 is CASRDRGKDGYTF. CDR3 DNA: TGTGCCAGCAGGGACAGGGGGAAAGATGGCTACACCTTC.

This chain joins TRBV14 and TRBJ1-2, with 10 bases that match TRBD1. The V gene's germline CDR1 is SGHDN and CDR2 FVKESK. The CDR3 loop spans 16 amino acids. Losses at the gene ends were 4 bases for V and 4 bases for J; bases not matched to a gene: 9. The CDR3 DNA reads TGTGCCAGCAGCCCCCCGGGGGGACAGGGGATCTATGGCTACACCTTC. It translates to CASSPPGGQGIYGYTF.

V usage is TRBV11-2 and J usage is TRBJ2-1; D is uncertain. The CDR3 is 14 amino acids. Germline CDR1 SGHAT, CDR2 FQNNGV. V was shortened by 4 bases and J by 8 bases, with 15 bases between the two germline ends. CDR3 amino acids: CASSSGYMSHEQFF. CDR3 DNA: TGTGCCAGCAGCTCCGGGTACATGTCCCATGAGCAGTTCTTC.

This clone was seen a few times. This sequence joins TRBV28 and TRBJ2-7, with a possible D match to TRBD2 (5 bases). The CDR3 has 12 amino acids. V was trimmed by 5 bases and J by 6 bases, leaving 11 bases between them. Germline CDR1 MDHEN, CDR2 SYDVKM. This CDR3 is CASSPYGGEQYF. Written as DNA, the CDR3 is TGTGCCAGCAGTCCCTACGGAGGCGAGCAGTACTTC.

The chain joins TRBV10-3 to TRBJ1-2; possible D gene TRBD1, 5 bases. The V end lost 3 bases, the J end lost 4 bases, and 15 bases lay between the germline ends. Germline values: CDR1 ENHRY, CDR2 SYGVKD. CDR3 length: 15 residues. The CDR3 nucleotides are TGTGCCATCAGTGACGGGGTAGGGGAATCCTATGGCTACACCTTC. Translation gives CAISDGVGESYGYTF.

The CDR3 region is CASSQGDREELETQYF. In DNA form, the CDR3 reads TGCGCCAGCAGCCAGGGGGACAGGGAAGAACTAGAGACCCAGTACTTC. V usage is TRBV4-1 and J usage is TRBJ2-5; 9 positions agree with TRBD1. The J segment lost 4 bases and the V segment lost 3 bases, leaving 9 bases of the junction unmatched. Germline loops: CDR1 MGHRA, CDR2 YSYEKL. The CDR3 spans 16 residues.

The chain combines TRBV19 with TRBJ2-5, with 8 bases identical to TRBD1. V trimming: 3 bases; J trimming: 0 bases; junction bases outside the gene matches: 3. The CDR3 is made up of 15 amino acids. Germline CDR1 reads LNHDA; CDR2 reads SQIVND (reference sequence). The CDR3 DNA sequence: TGTGCCAGTAGTATGGCCAGGGGGCACCAAGAGACCCAGTACTTC. Encoded protein: CASSMARGHQETQYF.